The present T cell receptor beta chain was sequenced within a study of cytomegalovirus exposure and HLA in healthy donors. Study background: In an early release, HLA-typed donors contributed roughly 85 million unique TCR sequences. Among the 398 genotyped donors, over 70% were placed in the Caucasian-associated ancestry cluster.

Regarding this clone: No antigen is known for it.

Overall study results and limits: TCR beta chain V- and J-gene trimming was linked, in a later analysis, to a missense variant in DCLRE1C.

The CDR3 loop spans 13 amino acids. Germline V gene data show CDR1 as SQVTM and CDR2 as ANQGSEA. The ends lost 8 bases at V and 6 bases at J; junction bases unmatched: 8. PCR was performed using 60 Vbeta and 13 Jbeta primers. Assay used: immunoSEQ multiplex PCR; TCRdb lists only in-frame clones, some missing. The data show 150,000 to 200,000 clones, with around four fifths seen just once and 9% to 10% held by the top ten. Material: PBMCs. V is TRBV29-1 and J is TRBJ2-1; the match to TRBD1 covers 9 bases. The TCR sequence derives from a man between 18 and 29 years old in good health and CMV-seropositive. The CDR3 is CSYLQGALNEQFF. The CDR3 bases are TGCAGCTACCTACAGGGGGCCCTCAATGAGCAGTTCTTC.